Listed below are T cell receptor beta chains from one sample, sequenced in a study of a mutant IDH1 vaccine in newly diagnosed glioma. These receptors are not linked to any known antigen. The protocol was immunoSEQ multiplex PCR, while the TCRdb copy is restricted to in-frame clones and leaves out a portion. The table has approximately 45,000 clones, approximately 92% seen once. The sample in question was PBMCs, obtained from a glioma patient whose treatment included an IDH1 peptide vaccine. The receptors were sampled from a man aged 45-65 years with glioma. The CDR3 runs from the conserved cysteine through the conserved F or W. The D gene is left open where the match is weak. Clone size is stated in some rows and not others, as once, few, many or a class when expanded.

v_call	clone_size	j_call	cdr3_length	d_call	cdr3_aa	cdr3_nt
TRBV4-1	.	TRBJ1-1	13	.	CASSQDRDTEAFF	TGCGCCAGCAGCCAAGATCGGGACACTGAAGCTTTCTTT
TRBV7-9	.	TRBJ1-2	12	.	CAGGGGGYGYTF	TGTGCCGGAGGAGGCGGTGGCTATGGCTACACCTTC
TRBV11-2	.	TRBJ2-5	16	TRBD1	CASSYSRDRGRQTQYF	TGTGCCAGCAGCTACTCCCGGGACAGGGGGCGGCAGACCCAGTACTTC
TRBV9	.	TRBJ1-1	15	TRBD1	CASSLRTGDDTEAFF	TGTGCCAGCAGCTTAAGGACAGGGGACGACACTGAAGCTTTCTTT
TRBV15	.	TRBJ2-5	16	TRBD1	CATSSRQGAPGETQYF	TGTGCCACCAGCAGTCGTCAGGGGGCGCCGGGGGAGACCCAGTACTTC
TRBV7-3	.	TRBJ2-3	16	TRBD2	CASSLRGSGITDTQYF	TGTGCCAGCAGCTTACGGGGTAGCGGGATCACAGATACGCAGTATTTT
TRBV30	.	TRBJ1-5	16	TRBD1	CAWRNWDSPSNQPQHF	TGTGCCTGGCGGAACTGGGACAGCCCCAGCAATCAGCCCCAGCATTTT
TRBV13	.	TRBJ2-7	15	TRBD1	CASSSFGQGVDEQYF	TGTGCCAGCAGCTCTTTTGGACAGGGGGTCGACGAGCAGTACTTC
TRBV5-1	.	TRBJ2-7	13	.	CASSKLGSDEQYF	TGCGCCAGCAGCAAGCTGGGGAGTGACGAGCAGTACTTC
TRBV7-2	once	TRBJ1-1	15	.	CASSPSQAVPTEAFF	TGTGCCAGCAGCCCCTCACAGGCTGTTCCGACTGAAGCTTTCTTT
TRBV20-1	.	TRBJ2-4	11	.	CSATGRGDMNF	TGCAGTGCTACAGGGAGGGGGGACATGAACTTC
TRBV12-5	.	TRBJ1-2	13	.	CASGGGRAYGYTF	TGTGCTAGTGGTGGGGGCAGGGCCTATGGCTACACCTTC
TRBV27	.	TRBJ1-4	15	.	CASRPRGATNEKLFF	TGTGCCAGCAGGCCTAGAGGGGCAACTAATGAAAAACTGTTTTTT
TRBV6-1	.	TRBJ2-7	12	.	CASSRQANEQYF	TGTGCCAGCAGTCGGCAGGCGAACGAGCAGTACTTC
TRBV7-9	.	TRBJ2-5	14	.	CASSLVTNGETQYF	TGTGCCAGCAGCTTAGTGACCAACGGGGAGACCCAGTACTTC
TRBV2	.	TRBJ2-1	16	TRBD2	CASSEASGGSYNEQFF	TGTGCCAGCAGTGAAGCTAGCGGGGGGTCCTACAATGAGCAGTTCTTC
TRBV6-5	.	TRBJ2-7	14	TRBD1	CASSKDRGRIEQYF	TGTGCCAGCAGTAAGGACAGGGGCCGGATCGAGCAGTACTTC
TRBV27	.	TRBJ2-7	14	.	CASSLFLGNYEQYF	TGTGCCAGCAGTTTATTTCTGGGTAACTACGAGCAGTACTTC
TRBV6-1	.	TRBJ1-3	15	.	CASSELRLSGNTIYF	TGTGCCAGCAGTGAATTGAGGCTGTCTGGAAACACCATATATTTT
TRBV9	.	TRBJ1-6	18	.	CASSGPRDASSYNSPLHF	TGTGCCAGCAGCGGCCCCCGGGACGCTAGCTCCTATAATTCACCCCTCCACTTT
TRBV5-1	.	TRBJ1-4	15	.	CASSPGGPTNEKLFF	TGCGCCAGCAGCCCCGGGGGCCCCACTAATGAAAAACTGTTTTTT
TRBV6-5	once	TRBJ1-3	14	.	CASSYSAAGNTIYF	TGTGCCAGCAGTTACTCGGCAGCTGGAAACACCATATATTTT
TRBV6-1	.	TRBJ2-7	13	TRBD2	CASRGPGGYEQYF	TGTGCCAGCAGAGGTCCGGGGGGGTACGAGCAGTACTTC
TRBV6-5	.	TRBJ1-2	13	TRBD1	CASSARTGNGYTF	TGTGCCAGCAGTGCAAGGACAGGGAATGGCTACACCTTC
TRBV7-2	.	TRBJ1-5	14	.	CASSLRGEHQPQHF	TGTGCCAGCAGCTTGCGGGGGGAACATCAGCCCCAGCATTTT
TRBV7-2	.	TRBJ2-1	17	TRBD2	CASSPLRASGRQGWQFF	TGTGCCAGCAGCCCGCTGAGGGCTAGCGGGAGGCAGGGCTGGCAGTTCTTC
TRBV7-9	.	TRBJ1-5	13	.	CASSLTSDQPQHF	TGTGCCAGCAGCTTAACTAGTGATCAGCCCCAGCATTTT
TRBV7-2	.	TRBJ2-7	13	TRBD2	CASSLGLFYEQYF	TGTGCCAGCAGCTTGGGACTATTCTACGAGCAGTACTTC
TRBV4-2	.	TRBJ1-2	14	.	CASSQEGGPKGYTF	TGTGCCAGCAGCCAAGAGGGGGGCCCAAAAGGCTACACCTTC
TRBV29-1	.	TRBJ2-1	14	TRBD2	CSVDLRSGRDEQFF	TGCAGCGTAGACCTCCGGAGCGGGAGGGATGAGCAGTTCTTC
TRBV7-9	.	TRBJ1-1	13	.	CASSATGNTEAFF	TGTGCCAGCAGTGCCACTGGGAACACTGAAGCTTTCTTT
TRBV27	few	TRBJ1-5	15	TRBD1	CASSRDRGFLQPQHF	TGTGCCAGCAGCCGGGACAGGGGGTTTCTTCAGCCCCAGCATTTT
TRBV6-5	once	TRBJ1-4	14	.	CASSSTVGGEKLFF	TGTGCCAGCAGTTCGACAGTGGGGGGTGAAAAACTGTTTTTT
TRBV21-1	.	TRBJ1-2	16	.	CASSNLGGGADYGYTF	TGTGCCAGCAGCAACCTTGGGGGGGGCGCCGACTATGGCTACACCTTC
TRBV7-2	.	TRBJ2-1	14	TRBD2	CASSPSREAIEQFF	TGTGCCAGCAGCCCTTCTCGGGAGGCAATTGAGCAGTTCTTC
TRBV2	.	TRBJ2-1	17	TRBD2	CASSDTPGTSDVHEQFF	TGTGCCAGCAGTGATACCCCCGGGACTAGCGATGTCCATGAGCAGTTCTTC
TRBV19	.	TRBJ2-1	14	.	CASSKGGSYNEQFF	TGTGCCAGTAGTAAGGGCGGCTCCTACAATGAGCAGTTCTTC
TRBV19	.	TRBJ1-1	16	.	CASSPFRAAKNTEAFF	TGTGCCAGTAGTCCCTTTCGGGCAGCAAAAAACACTGAAGCTTTCTTT
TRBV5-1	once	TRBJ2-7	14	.	CASSLAAGPYEQYF	TGCGCCAGCAGCTTGGCGGCAGGGCCCTACGAGCAGTACTTC
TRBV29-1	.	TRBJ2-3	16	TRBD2	CSVDPTSGGTTDTQYF	TGCAGCGTCGATCCGACTAGCGGGGGGACCACAGATACGCAGTATTTT
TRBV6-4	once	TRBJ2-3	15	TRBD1	CASSDGTGGTDTQYF	TGTGCCAGCAGTGACGGGACAGGGGGCACAGATACGCAGTATTTT
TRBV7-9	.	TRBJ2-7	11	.	CASSSQGRQYF	TGTGCCAGCAGCTCTCAGGGTCGGCAGTACTTC
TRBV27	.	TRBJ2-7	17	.	CASSLFVSGRGGYEQYF	TGTGCCAGCAGTTTATTCGTCTCGGGCAGGGGGGGCTACGAGCAGTACTTC